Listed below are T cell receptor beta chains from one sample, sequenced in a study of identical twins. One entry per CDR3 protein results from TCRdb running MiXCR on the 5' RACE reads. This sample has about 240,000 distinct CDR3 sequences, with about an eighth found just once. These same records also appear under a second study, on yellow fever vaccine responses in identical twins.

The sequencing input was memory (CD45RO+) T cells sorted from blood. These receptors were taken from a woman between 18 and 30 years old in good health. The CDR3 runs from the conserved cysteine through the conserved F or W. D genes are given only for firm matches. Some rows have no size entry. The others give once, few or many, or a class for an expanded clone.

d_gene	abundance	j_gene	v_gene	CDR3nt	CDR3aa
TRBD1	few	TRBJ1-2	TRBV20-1	TGCAGTGCTAGAGCGGTGGACAGGCTTCTCGGAGGCTACACCTTC	CSARAVDRLLGGYTF
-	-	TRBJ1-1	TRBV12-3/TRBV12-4	TGTGCCAGCAGTTTATCTTCCGGTGAAGCTTTCTTT	CASSLSSGEAFF
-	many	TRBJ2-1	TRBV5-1	TGCGCCAGCAGCTTACGGGTAATGCCGGACAATGAGCAGTTCTTC	CASSLRVMPDNEQFF
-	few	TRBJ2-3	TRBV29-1	TGCAGCGCTACCGTTTCAGATACGCAGTATTTT	CSATVSDTQYF
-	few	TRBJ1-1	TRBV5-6	TGTGCCAGCAGCTTCCGGAGTGAAGCTTTCTTT	CASSFRSEAFF
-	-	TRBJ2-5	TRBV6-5	TGTGCCAGCGTTTGGGGGGCTTGGGAGACCCAGTACTTC	CASVWGAWETQYF
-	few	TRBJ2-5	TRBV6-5	TGTGCCAGCAGTTACGGAGGACTCCAAGAGACCCAGTACTTC	CASSYGGLQETQYF
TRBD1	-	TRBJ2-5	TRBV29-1	TGCAGCGTCAACAGGGGAACAGTAGAGACCCAGTACTTC	CSVNRGTVETQYF
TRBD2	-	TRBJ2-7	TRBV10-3	TGTGCCATCGGGACTAACGCCTACGAGCAGTACTTC	CAIGTNAYEQYF
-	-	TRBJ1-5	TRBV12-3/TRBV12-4	TGTGCCAGCAGTTTAGCGTCCGTTTATAGCAATCAGCCCCAGCATTTT	CASSLASVYSNQPQHF
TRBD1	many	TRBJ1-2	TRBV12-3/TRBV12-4	TGTGCCAGCAGTTCGGGACAGGGTCTAGGCTACACCTTC	CASSSGQGLGYTF
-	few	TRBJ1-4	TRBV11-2	TGTGCCAGCAGCTTAGGGGCATTGAAGGGGGAAAAACTGTTTTTT	CASSLGALKGEKLFF
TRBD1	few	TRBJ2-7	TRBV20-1	TGCAGTGCTAGTAAGCTGGGACAGGGGATGAACGAGCAGTACTTC	CSASKLGQGMNEQYF
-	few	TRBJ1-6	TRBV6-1	TGTGCCAGCAACTTTTTTCGGGATGTGAATTCACCCCTCCACTTT	CASNFFRDVNSPLHF
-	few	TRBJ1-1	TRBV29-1	TGCAGCGCCCGGCACGGGATGTCCGAAGCTTTCTTT	CSARHGMSEAFF
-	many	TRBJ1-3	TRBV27	TGTGCCAGCAGCCTAAGGAGGGGCCACACCATATATTTT	CASSLRRGHTIYF
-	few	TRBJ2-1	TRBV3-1	TGTGCCAGCAGCCGGGGCACTCATATTGAGCAGTTCTTC	CASSRGTHIEQFF
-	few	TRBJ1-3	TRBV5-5	TGTGCCAGCAGCTTGGGGGAACCTGGAAACACCATATATTTT	CASSLGEPGNTIYF
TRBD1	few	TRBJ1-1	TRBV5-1	TGCGCCAGCAGCTTGGTGGGACAGAAGAACACTGAAGCTTTCTTT	CASSLVGQKNTEAFF
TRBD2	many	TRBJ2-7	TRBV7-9	TGTGCCAGCACTCCAACGGGTAGCGGGGCCTACGAGCAGTACTTC	CASTPTGSGAYEQYF
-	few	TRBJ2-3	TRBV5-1	TGCGCCAGCAGCTTGGTGGAAGATACGCAGTATTTT	CASSLVEDTQYF
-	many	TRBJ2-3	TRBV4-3	TGCGCCAGCAGCCAAGGGGACTTGGATGGCGCAGATACGCAGTATTTT	CASSQGDLDGADTQYF